This record concerns one T cell receptor beta chain sequence. The cohort comprised adults aged about 18 to 90 years residing in 20 to 30 US areas. V was trimmed by 7 bases and J by 4 bases, leaving 17 bases between them. Germline V gene data show CDR1 as LGHNT and CDR2 as FRNRAP. CDR3 length: 15 residues. The data derive from a study of blood T cell repertoires in COVID-19. Across the whole study: Nucleic acid was either cDNA or gDNA, and it came from T cells, B-cell-depleted T cells, or PBMCs.

In the authors' methods: Amplification of reference gene primers was used by the study to estimate nucleated cell counts. Assay: immunoSEQ multiplex PCR; the TCRdb copy retains only in-frame clones and omits some. The V and J calls and the clone size are those of that table, but D and trimming were determined from the DNA. The sample carries approximately 300,000 clones, about 85% recorded once. The sequence came from a woman younger than 45 who had recovered from COVID-19. This chain uses TRBV12-5 with TRBJ1-5, with a weak D call TRBD1 (6 bases). The sample comprised PBMCs or T cells enriched from blood (not recorded which). This CDR3 is CASAPAGTSNQPQHF. The CDR3 DNA sequence: TGTGCTAGTGCCCCCGCAGGGACAAGTAATCAGCCCCAGCATTTT.